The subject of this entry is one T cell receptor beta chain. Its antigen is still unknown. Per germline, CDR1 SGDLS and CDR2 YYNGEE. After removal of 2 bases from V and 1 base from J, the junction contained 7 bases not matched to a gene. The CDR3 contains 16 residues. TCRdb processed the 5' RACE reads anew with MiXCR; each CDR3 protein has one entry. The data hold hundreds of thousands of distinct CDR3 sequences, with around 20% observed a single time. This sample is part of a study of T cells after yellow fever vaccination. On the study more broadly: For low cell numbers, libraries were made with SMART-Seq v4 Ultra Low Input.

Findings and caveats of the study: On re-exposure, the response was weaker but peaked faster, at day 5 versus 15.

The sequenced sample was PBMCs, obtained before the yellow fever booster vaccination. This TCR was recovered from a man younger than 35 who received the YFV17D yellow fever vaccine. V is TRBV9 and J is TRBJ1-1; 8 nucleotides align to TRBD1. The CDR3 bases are TGTGCCAGCAGCGTCCTACAGGGGGTTCAGAACACTGAAGCTTTCTTT. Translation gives CASSVLQGVQNTEAFF.